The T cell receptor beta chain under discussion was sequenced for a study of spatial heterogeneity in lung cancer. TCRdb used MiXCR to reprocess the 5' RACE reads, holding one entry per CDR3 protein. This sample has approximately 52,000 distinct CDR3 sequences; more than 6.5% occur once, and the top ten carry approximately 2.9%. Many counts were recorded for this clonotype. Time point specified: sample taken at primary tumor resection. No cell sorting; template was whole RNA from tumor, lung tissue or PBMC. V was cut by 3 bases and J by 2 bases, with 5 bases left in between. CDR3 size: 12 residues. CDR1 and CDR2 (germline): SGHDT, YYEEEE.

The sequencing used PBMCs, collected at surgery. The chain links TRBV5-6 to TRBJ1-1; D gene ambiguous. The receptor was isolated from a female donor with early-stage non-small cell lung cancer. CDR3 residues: CASSWSNTEAFF. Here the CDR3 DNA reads TGTGCCAGCAGCTGGAGTAACACTGAAGCTTTCTTT.